This section outlines one TCR beta chain sequence together with its context. The sample is drawn from a study of blood T cells in healthy people across ages. Together with a sample-barcoded 5' primer, a J-beta primer mix was included in a second PCR lasting roughly 6 to 12 cycles. MiXCR, applied by TCRdb to the 5' RACE reads, yields one record per CDR3 protein. The sample lists 1.5 million to 2 million distinct CDR3 sequences; around 42% were seen once. What was sequenced was blood. This sequence was found in a human donor in good health.

The CDR3 sequence: CASSYSSSGTSGRKYF. CDR3 DNA: TGTGCCAGCAGTTACTCGAGTTCCGGGACTAGCGGGAGGAAGTATTTT. This chain connects TRBV6-5 to TRBJ2-3, with 15 nucleotides matching TRBD2. CDR3 size: 16 residues. Germline V CDR1 and CDR2: MNHEY, SVGAGI. V shed 0 bases and J 13 bases; nucleotides not matched to a gene: 8.